This T cell receptor beta chain is from a study of metastatic and nonmetastatic thyroid tumors (TCRdb year 2020). For context, the study as a whole: The researchers compared repertoires between peripheral blood samples and tumor or nodule tissue samples from patients with malignant or benign thyroid disease. Summary of the overall study and its limitations: In both blood and tumor samples, malignant tumors were reported to have significantly higher TCR beta diversity than benign nodules.

CDR1 and CDR2, looked up from the germline V gene (reference sequence), are SGHNT and YYREEE. There are 14 amino acids in the CDR3, from cysteine to phenylalanine inclusive. Kept here is only the CDR3 DNA, which spans 42 bases and is read in frame from base 1. V lost 5 bases and J lost 2 bases; the stretch between them is 14 bases long. None of the patients had been given any treatment before thyroid surgery. The study retrospectively analysed patient clinical samples collected from about 2012 to 2019 using T-cell receptor beta sequencing. To prepare the library, PCR was applied. Sequencing relied on an Illumina HiSeq 4000. High-throughput sequencing was used to profile the TCR beta-chain CDR3 region of every patient. The paper's processing steps were these. A classifier to discriminate distant-metastatic papillary thyroid cancer patients was built from CDR3 differences across clinicopathological groups. The Shannon index was used to measure repertoire diversity, and the Morisita-Horn index was used to measure how similar tumor and blood repertoires were. In-frame beta chains were kept once TCRdb had trimmed the public reads at Q25 with fastp and called clones with MiXCR. TCRdb's processing, not the authors', yielded these V and J calls. The sample data list tens of thousands of clones, and roughly 12% of these were observed just once. The ten largest clones add up to about 9% of the sample.

At least ten counts were recorded for this clone. Its antigen is unknown. Base qualities are not provided; no much larger clone lies one nucleotide away. This receptor was taken from a male donor with papillary thyroid cancer or a benign thyroid nodule (not recorded which). Some clones in this sample may be carry-over from other donors' samples. The sequence is built from TRBV5-4 and TRBJ2-7, with TRBD1 as a weak D call on 5 bases. Sequenced sample: blood. The DNA sequence is TGTGCCAGCAGTGTCAGGGCATTACCCTACGAGCAGTACTTC. Its product reads: CASSVRALPYEQYF.